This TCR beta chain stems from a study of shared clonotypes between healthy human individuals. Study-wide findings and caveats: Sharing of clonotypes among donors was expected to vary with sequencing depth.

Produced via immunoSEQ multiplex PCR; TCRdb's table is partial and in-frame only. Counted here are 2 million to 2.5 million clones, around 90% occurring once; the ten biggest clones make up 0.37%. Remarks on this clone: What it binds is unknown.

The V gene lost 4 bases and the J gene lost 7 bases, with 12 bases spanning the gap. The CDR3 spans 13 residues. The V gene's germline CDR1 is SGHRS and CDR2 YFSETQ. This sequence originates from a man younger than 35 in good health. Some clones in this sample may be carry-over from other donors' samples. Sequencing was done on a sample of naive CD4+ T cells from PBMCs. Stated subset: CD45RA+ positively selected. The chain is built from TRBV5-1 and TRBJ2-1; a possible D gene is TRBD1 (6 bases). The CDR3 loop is CASSQTGWNEQFF. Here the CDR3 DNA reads TGCGCCAGCAGCCAAACAGGGTGGAATGAGCAGTTCTTC.